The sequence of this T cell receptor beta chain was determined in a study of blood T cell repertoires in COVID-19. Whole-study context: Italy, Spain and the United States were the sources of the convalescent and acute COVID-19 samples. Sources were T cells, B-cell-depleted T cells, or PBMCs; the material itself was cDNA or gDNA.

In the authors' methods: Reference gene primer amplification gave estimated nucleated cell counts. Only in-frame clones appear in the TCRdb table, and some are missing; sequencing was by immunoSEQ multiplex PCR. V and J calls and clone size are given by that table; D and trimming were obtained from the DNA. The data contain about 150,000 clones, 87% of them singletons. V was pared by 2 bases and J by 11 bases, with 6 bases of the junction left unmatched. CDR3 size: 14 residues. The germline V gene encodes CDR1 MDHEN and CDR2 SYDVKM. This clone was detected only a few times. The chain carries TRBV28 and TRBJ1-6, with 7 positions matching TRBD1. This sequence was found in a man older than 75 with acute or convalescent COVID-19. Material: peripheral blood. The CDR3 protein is CASSLTTGLTPLHF. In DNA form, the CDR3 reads TGTGCCAGCAGTTTAACGACAGGGTTGACACCCCTCCACTTT. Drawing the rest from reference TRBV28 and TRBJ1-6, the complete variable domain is DVKVTQSSRYLVKRTGEKVFLECVQDMDHENMFWYRQDPGLGLRLIYFSYDVKMKEKGDIPEGYSVSREKKERFSLILESASTNQTSMYLCASSLTTGLTPLHFGNGTRLTVT.